This T cell receptor beta chain was captured in a study of blood T cell repertoires in COVID-19. Sequenced by immunoSEQ multiplex PCR; TCRdb stores in-frame clones only, minus some. The sample has some 270,000 clones; about 83% are singletons. V shed 4 bases and J shed 0 bases, with 9 bases lying between them. This CDR3 spans 14 amino acids. The germline CDR1 and CDR2 sequences are MNHEY and SMNVEV (reference sequence). The receptor was isolated from a woman of 80 years or more with COVID-19, enrolled during active disease. What was sequenced was peripheral blood. The chain has TRBV27 and TRBJ1-2, with TRBD1 as a possible D gene (5 bases). The DNA for the CDR3 is TGTGCCAGCAGTTCGCGGGGGGCTAACTATGGCTACACCTTC. Translated: CASSSRGANYGYTF.